These T cell receptor beta chains were read from a single sample in a study of T cells in Graves' hyperthyroidism and ophthalmopathy. TCRdb re-called the multiplex PCR reads through MiXCR, storing one row per CDR3 protein. The repertoire has about 770,000 distinct CDR3 sequences, 15% to 20% of them found once; the top ten carry about a sixth. The sequenced material came from blood. These TCRs come from a woman between 50 and 59 years old with Graves' hyperthyroidism that later progressed to Graves' ophthalmopathy. Each CDR3 is given with its conserved first and last residue. A D gene is named only where the DNA matches it firmly. Clone size is given for some rows only: seen once, a few or many times, or a class if the clone is expanded.

>NA|TRBV28|NA|TRBJ2-7
TGTGCCAGCAGAACCCTAAAGGAGGGGGGCGTCTCCTACGAGCAGTACTTC
CASRTLKEGGVSYEQYF
>TRBD1|TRBV13|NA|TRBJ2-3
TGTGCCAGCAGCGCAAGGACAGGGGAAGATACGCAGTATTTT
CASSARTGEDTQYF
>NA|TRBV18|few|TRBJ2-1
TGTGCCAGCCAAGGGCGGGGGCGGACCTACAATGAGCAGTTCTTC
CASQGRGRTYNEQFF
>NA|TRBV12-3/TRBV12-4|few|TRBJ2-2
TGTGCCAGCAGCCCCAGTGGGAGCACCGGGGAGCTGTTTTTT
CASSPSGSTGELFF
>TRBD1|TRBV7-3|few|TRBJ1-6
TGTGCCAGCAGCTTACGGGACAGGGGAAATTCACCCCTCCACTTT
CASSLRDRGNSPLHF
>NA|TRBV24-1|NA|TRBJ2-2
TGTGCCACCAGTGATTACCGAGCGAACACCGGGGAGCTGTTTTTT
CATSDYRANTGELFF
>TRBD1|TRBV7-6|many|TRBJ1-4
TGTGCCAGCAGCTCGGGGACAGGGCCTACTGAAAAACTGTTTTTT
CASSSGTGPTEKLFF
>TRBD1|TRBV6-2/TRBV6-3|NA|TRBJ1-2
TGTGCCAGCAACTCACCTACGGGACAGGGGATCTATGGCTACACCTTC
CASNSPTGQGIYGYTF
>NA|TRBV3-1|many|TRBJ1-3
TGTGCCAGCAGCCAAGATCGAGGGCCTGGAAACACCATATATTTT
CASSQDRGPGNTIYF
>NA|TRBV10-3|few|TRBJ1-1
TGTGCCATCAGTGTGGAGGGGAACACTGAAGCTTTCTTT
CAISVEGNTEAFF
>TRBD1|TRBV7-9|NA|TRBJ2-1
TGTGCCAGCAGCTTACTCTGGGACAGGGGGTTCTTC
CASSLLWDRGFF
>NA|TRBV30|many|TRBJ2-5
TGTGCCTGGAGTGTGGAGACCCAGTACTTC
CAWSVETQYF
>NA|TRBV7-8|many|TRBJ2-1
TGTGCCAGCAGCTTATGGGCCTCTTACAATGAGCAGTTCTTC
CASSLWASYNEQFF
>NA|TRBV7-3|few|TRBJ2-5
TGTGCCAGCAGCGCCAACAGTTTTCAGGAGGAGACCCAGTACTTC
CASSANSFQEETQYF
>TRBD1|TRBV3-1|many|TRBJ1-6
TGTGCCAGCAGCCAGGGACAGGGGTCCTATAATTCACCCCTCCACTTT
CASSQGQGSYNSPLHF
>TRBD1|TRBV6-9|NA|TRBJ2-2
TGTGCCAGCAGTTACAAACGGGACAGCGAGGACGGGGAGCTGGTTTTT
CASSYKRDSEDGELVF
>NA|TRBV6-5|many|TRBJ1-1
TGTGCCAGCAGTTACTCGATGGGGGACACTGAAGCTTTCTTT
CASSYSMGDTEAFF
>NA|TRBV12-3/TRBV12-4|many|TRBJ2-1
TGTGCCAGCATGAGGCGGGGTCCGCCCGCCTACAATGAGCAGTTCTTC
CASMRRGPPAYNEQFF
>TRBD1|TRBV29-1|few|TRBJ2-7
TGCAGCGTTGAAGATCTAGACGGGACAGGGAGCCCCTACGAGCAGTACTTC
CSVEDLDGTGSPYEQYF
>NA|TRBV3-1|NA|TRBJ1-2
TGTGCCAGCAGGGCGGTGGCTAACTATGGCTACACCTTC
CASRAVANYGYTF
>NA|TRBV3-1|NA|TRBJ2-7
TGTGCCAGCAGCCAAGCTGCCGCCGGGGAGCAGTACTTC
CASSQAAAGEQYF
>NA|TRBV7-9|NA|TRBJ2-1
TGTGCCAGCAGCTTAGTAGGCTCGGGGGCCTCCTGCAATGAGCAGTTCTTC
CASSLVGSGASCNEQFF
>NA|TRBV7-8|few|TRBJ2-7
TGTGCCAGCAGTACAGGAATGACTGGGCAGTACTTC
CASSTGMTGQYF
>NA|TRBV6-1|NA|TRBJ1-2
TGTGCCAGCAGTACGGACAGTAACTATGGCTACACCTTC
CASSTDSNYGYTF
>NA|TRBV6-1|few|TRBJ2-1
TGTGCCAGCAGTGAACAGGGGGGGTCCTACAATGAGCAGTTCTTC
CASSEQGGSYNEQFF
>NA|TRBV27|many|TRBJ2-5
TGTGCCAGCACCGAGGTCAGGGGACAGACCCAGTACTTC
CASTEVRGQTQYF
>TRBD1|TRBV5-1|many|TRBJ1-1
TGCGCCAGCAGCCAGGGACAGGGGGCAACTTTCTTT
CASSQGQGATFF